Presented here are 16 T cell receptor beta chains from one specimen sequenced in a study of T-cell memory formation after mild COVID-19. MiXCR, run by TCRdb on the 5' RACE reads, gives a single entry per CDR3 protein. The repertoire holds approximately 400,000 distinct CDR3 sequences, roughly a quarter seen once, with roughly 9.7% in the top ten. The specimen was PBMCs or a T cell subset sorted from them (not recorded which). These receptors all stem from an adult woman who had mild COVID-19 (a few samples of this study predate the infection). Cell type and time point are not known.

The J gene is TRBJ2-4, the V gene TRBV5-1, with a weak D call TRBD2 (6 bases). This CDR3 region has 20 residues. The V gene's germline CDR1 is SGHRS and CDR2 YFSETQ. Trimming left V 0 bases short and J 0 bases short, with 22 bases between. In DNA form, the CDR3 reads TGCGCCAGCAGCTTGGCGGCAGGGACGCTTTCGGGACTAGCCAAAAACATTCAGTACTTC. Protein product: CASSLAAGTLSGLAKNIQYF.

CDR3 sequence reads: CASSMGWEGYGYTF. The CDR3 DNA is TGTGCCAGTAGTATGGGGTGGGAAGGCTATGGCTACACCTTC. The chain is built from TRBV19 and TRBJ1-2; no firm D call. CDR1 is LNHDA and CDR2 is SQIVND in the germline V gene (reference sequence). The CDR3 consists of 14 residues. The V end lost 3 bases, the J end lost 4 bases, and 12 bases lay between the germline ends.

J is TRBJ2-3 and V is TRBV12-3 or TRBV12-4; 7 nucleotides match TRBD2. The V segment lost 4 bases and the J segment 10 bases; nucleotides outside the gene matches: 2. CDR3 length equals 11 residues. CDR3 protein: CASSSGLAQYF. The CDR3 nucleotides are TGTGCCAGCAGTTCCGGACTAGCGCAGTATTTT.

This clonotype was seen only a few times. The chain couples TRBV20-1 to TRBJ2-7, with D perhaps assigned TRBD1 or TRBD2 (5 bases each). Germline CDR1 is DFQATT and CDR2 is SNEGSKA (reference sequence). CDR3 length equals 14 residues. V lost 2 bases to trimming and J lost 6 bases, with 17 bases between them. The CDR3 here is CSARIPGRDGEQYF. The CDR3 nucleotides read TGCAGTGCTAGAATCCCGGGCAGGGACGGCGAGCAGTACTTC.

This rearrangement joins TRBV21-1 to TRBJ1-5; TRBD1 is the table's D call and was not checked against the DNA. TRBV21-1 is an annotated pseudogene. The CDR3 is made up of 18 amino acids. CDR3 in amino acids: CASSKMTPIGAGNQPQHF. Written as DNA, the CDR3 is TGTGCCAGCAGCAAAATGACCCCAATCGGGGCAGGGAACCAGCCCCAGCATTTT.

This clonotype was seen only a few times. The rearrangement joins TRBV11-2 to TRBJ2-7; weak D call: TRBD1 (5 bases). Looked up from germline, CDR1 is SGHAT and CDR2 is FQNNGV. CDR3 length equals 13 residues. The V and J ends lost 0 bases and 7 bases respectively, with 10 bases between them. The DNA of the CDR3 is TGTGCCAGCAGCTTAGATCAGGGTTCGGAGCAGTACTTC. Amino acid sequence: CASSLDQGSEQYF.

CDR3 bases: TGTGCCAGCAGTTCTGGGTCGCCCTGGGCCGAGCAGTACTTC. Amino acid sequence: CASSSGSPWAEQYF. The chain couples TRBV7-9 to TRBJ2-7; no firm D call. This CDR3 is built from 14 residues. Germline loops: CDR1 SEHNR, CDR2 FQNEAQ (reference sequence). V lost 6 bases, J lost 6 bases, and 18 bases lay in between.

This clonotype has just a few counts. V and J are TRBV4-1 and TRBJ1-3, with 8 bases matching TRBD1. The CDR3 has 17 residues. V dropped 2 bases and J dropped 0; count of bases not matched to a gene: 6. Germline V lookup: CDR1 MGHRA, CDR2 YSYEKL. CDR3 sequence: CASSQQIGQGSGNTIYF. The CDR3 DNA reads TGCGCCAGCAGCCAACAAATCGGACAGGGCTCTGGAAACACCATATATTTT.

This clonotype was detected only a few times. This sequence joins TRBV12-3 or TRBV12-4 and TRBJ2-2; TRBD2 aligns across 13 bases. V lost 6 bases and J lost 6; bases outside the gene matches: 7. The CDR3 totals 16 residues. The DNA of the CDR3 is TGTGCCAGCAGCACCGGGACTAGCGGGGTGCCCGGGGAGCTGTTTTTT. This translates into CASSTGTSGVPGELFF.

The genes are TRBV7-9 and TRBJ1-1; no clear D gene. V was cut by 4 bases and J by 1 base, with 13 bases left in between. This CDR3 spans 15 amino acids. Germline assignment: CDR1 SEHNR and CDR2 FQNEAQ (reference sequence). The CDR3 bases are TGTGCCAGCAGCTGGGATGTTTATACGAACACTGAAGCTTTCTTT. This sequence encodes CASSWDVYTNTEAFF.

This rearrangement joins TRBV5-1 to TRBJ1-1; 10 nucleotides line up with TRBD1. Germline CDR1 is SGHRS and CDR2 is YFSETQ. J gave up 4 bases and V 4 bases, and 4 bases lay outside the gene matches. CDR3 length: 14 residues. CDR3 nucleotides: TGCGCCAGCAGCATGGGACAGGGGCCCACTGAAGCTTTCTTT. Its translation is CASSMGQGPTEAFF.

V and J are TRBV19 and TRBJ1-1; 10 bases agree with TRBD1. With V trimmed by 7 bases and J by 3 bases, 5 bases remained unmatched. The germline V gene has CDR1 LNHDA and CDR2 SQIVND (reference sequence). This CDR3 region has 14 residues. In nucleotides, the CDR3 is TGTGCCAGTACCTCAGGACAGGGGGACACTGAAGCTTTCTTT. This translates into CASTSGQGDTEAFF.

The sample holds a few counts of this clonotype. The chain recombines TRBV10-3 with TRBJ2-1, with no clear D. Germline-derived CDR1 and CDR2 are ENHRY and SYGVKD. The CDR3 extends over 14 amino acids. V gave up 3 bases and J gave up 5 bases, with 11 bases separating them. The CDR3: CAISDLGWDNEQFF. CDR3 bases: TGTGCCATCAGTGACTTGGGATGGGACAATGAGCAGTTCTTC.

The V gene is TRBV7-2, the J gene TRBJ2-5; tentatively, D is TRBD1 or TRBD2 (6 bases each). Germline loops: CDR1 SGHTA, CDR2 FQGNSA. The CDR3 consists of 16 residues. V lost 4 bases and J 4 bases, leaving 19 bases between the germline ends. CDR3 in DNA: TGTGCCAGCAGCTCCGGGGGCGGGCGGCGAGGAGAGACCCAGTACTTC. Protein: CASSSGGGRRGETQYF.

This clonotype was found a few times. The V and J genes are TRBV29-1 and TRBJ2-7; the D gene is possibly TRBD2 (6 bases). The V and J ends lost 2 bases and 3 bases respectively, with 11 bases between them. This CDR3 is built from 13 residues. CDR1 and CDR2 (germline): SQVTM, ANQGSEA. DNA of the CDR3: TGCAGCGTTGAAACCGGGGGAGGCTACGAGCAGTACTTC. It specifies CSVETGGGYEQYF.

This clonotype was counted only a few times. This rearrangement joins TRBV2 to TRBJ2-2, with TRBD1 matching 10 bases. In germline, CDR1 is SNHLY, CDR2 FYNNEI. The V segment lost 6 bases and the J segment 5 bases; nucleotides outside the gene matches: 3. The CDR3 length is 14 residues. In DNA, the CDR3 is TGTGCCAGCAGAGGGACAGGGGCTACCGGGGAGCTGTTTTTT. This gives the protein CASRGTGATGELFF.